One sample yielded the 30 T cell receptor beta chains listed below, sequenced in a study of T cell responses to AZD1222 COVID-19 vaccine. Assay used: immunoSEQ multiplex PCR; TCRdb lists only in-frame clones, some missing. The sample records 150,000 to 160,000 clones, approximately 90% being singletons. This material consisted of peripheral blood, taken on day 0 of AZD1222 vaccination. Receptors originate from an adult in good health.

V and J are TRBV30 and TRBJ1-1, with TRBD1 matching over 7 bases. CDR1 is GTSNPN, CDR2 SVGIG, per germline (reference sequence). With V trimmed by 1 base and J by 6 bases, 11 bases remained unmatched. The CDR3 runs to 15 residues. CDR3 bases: TGTGCCTGGAGTGCCATGACAGGGTTCTACGCTGAAGCTTTCTTT. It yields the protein CAWSAMTGFYAEAFF.

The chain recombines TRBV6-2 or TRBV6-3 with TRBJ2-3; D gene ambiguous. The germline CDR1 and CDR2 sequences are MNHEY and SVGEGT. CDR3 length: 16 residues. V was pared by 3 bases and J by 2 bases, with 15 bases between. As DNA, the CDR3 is TGTGCCAGCAGTTATTTCTCTTCAGGAGCCACAGATACGCAGTATTTT. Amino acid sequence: CASSYFSSGATDTQYF.

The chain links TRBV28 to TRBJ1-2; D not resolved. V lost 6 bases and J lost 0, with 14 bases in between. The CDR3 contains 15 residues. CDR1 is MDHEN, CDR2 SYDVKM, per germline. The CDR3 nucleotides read TGTGCCAGCAGCCGCCCGGCACAGACTAACTATGGCTACACCTTC. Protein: CASSRPAQTNYGYTF.

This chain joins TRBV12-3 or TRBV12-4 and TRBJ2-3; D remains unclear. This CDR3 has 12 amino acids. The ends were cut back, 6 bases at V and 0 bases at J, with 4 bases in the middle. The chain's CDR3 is CASRTSTDTQYF. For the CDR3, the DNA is TGTGCCAGCAGGACCAGCACAGATACGCAGTATTTT.

CDR3 sequence: CASSRNEQETQYF. The CDR3 DNA follows: TGTGCCAGCAGTCGGAACGAACAAGAGACCCAGTACTTC. The chain couples TRBV6-2 or TRBV6-3 to TRBJ2-5, with D unclear. The CDR3 contains 13 residues. V was trimmed by 5 bases and J by 2 bases, leaving 9 bases between them. Germline V gene lookup returns CDR1 MNHEY and CDR2 SVGEGT.

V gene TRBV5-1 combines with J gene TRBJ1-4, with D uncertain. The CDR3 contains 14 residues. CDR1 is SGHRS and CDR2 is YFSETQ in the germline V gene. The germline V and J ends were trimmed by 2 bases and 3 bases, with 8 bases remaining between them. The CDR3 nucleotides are TGCGCCAGCAGCTTAGACACCGCTAATGAAAAACTGTTTTTT. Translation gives CASSLDTANEKLFF.

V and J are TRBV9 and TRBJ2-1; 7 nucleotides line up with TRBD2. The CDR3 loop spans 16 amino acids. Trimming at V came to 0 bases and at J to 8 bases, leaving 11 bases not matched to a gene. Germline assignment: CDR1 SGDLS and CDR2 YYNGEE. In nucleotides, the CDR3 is TGTGCCAGCAGCGTAGATTGGCGGGAGCGCCCCTATGAGCAGTTCTTC. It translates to CASSVDWRERPYEQFF.

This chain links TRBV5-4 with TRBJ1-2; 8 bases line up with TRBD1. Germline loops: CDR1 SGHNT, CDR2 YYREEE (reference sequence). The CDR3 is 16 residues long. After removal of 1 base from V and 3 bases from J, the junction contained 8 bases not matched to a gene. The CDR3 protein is CASSLFGTGLYYGYTF. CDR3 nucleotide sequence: TGTGCCAGCAGCTTGTTCGGGACAGGCTTATACTATGGCTACACCTTC. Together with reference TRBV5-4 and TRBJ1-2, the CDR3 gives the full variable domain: ETGVTQSPTHLIKTRGQQVTLRCSSQSGHNTVSWYQQALGQGPQFIFQYYREEENGRGNFPPRFSGLQFPNYSSELNVNALELDDSALYLCASSLFGTGLYYGYTFGSGTRLTVV.

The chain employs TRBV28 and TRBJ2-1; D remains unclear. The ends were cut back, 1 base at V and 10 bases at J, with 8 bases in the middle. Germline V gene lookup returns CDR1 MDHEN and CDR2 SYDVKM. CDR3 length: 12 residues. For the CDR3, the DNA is TGTGCCAGCAGTTTATTCTCTAGAGAGCAGTTCTTC. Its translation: CASSLFSREQFF.

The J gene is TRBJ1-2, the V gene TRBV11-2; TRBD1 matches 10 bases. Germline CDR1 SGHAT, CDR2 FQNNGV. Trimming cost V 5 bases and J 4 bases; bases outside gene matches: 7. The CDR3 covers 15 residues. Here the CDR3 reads CASSDETGGAYGYTF. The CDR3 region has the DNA TGTGCCAGCAGCGACGAGACAGGGGGCGCCTATGGCTACACCTTC.

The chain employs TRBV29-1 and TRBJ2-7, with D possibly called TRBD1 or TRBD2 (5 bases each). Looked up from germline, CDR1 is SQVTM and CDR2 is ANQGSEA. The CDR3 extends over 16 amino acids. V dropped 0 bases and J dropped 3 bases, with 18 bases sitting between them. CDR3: CSVEEAVGGMDYEQYF. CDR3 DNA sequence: TGCAGCGTTGAAGAAGCGGTTGGGGGTATGGACTACGAGCAGTACTTC.

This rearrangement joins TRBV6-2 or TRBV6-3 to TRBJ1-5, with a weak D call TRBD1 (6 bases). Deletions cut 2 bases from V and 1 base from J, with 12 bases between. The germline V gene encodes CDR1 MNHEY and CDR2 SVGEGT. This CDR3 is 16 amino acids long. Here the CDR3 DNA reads TGTGCCAGCAGTTACCCAGGGGCAGCGAGCAATCAGCCCCAGCATTTT. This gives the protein CASSYPGAASNQPQHF.

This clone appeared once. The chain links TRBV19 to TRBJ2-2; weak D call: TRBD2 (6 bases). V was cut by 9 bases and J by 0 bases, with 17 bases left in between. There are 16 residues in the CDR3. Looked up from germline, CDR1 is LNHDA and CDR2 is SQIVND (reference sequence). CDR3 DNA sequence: TGTGCCAGCTGCGGGGCTAACTTCGCGAACACCGGGGAGCTGTTTTTT. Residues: CASCGANFANTGELFF.

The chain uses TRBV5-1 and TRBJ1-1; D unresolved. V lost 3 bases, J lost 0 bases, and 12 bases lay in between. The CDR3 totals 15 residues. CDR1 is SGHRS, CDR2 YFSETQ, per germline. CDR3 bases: TGCGCCAGCAGCTGGGCGCGGAGCATGAACACTGAAGCTTTCTTT. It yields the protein CASSWARSMNTEAFF. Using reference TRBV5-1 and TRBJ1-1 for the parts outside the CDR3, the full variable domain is KAGVTQTPRYLIKTRGQQVTLSCSPISGHRSVSWYQQTPGQGLQFLFEYFSETQRNKGNFPGRFSGRQFSNSRSEMNVSTLELGDSALYLCASSWARSMNTEAFFGQGTRLTVV.

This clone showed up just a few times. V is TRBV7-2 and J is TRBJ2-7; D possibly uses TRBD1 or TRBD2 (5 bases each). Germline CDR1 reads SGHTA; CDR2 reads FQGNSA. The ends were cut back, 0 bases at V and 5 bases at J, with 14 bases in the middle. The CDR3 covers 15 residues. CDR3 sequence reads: CASSLAGTYGDEQYF. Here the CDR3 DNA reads TGTGCCAGCAGCTTAGCCGGGACCTACGGAGACGAGCAGTACTTC.

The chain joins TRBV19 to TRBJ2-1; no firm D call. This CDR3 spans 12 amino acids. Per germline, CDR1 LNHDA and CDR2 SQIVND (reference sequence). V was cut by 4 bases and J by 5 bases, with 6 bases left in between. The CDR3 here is CASSTGNNEQFF. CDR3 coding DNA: TGTGCCAGTAGTACAGGCAACAATGAGCAGTTCTTC.

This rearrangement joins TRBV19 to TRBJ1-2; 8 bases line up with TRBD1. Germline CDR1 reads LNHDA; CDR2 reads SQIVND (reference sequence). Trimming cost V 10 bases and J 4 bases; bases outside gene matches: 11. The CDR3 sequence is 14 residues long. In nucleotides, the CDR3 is TGTGCCACTCGGGACAGGTTTTTCCCCTATGGCTACACCTTC. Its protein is CATRDRFFPYGYTF.

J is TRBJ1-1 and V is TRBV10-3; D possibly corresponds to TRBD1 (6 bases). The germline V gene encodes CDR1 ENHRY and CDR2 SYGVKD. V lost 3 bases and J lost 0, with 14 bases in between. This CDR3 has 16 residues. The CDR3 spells CAISDPGQPMNTEAFF. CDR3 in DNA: TGTGCCATCAGTGACCCAGGACAGCCGATGAACACTGAAGCTTTCTTT.

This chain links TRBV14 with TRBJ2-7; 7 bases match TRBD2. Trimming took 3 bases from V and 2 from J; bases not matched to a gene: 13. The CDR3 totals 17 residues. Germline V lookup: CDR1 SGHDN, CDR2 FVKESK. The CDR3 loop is CASSHLGRLAEPYEQYF. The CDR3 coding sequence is TGTGCCAGCAGCCACCTTGGCCGGCTAGCGGAACCCTACGAGCAGTACTTC.

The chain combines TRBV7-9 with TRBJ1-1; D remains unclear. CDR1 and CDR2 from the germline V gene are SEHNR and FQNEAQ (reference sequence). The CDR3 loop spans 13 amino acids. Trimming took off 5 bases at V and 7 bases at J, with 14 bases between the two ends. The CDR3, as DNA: TGTGCCAGCAGCCCGAGGGCAGCGGATGAAGCTTTCTTT. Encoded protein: CASSPRAADEAFF.

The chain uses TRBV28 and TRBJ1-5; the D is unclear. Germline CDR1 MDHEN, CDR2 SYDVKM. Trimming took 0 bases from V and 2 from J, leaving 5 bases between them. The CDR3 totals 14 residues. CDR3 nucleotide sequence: TGTGCCAGCAGTTTATGGGTGGGCAATCAGCCCCAGCATTTT. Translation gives CASSLWVGNQPQHF.

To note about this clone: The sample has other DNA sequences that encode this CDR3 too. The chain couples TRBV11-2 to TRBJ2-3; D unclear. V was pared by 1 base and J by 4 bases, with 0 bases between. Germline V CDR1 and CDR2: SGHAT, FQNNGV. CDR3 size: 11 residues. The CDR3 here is CASSLADTQYF. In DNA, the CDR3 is TGTGCCAGCAGCTTAGCAGATACGCAGTATTTT. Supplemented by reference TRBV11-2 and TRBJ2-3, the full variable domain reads EAGVAQSPRYKIIEKRQSVAFWCNPISGHATLYWYQQILGQGPKLLIQFQNNGVVDDSQLPKDRFSAERLKGVDSTLKIQPAKLEDSAVYLCASSLADTQYFGPGTRLTVL.

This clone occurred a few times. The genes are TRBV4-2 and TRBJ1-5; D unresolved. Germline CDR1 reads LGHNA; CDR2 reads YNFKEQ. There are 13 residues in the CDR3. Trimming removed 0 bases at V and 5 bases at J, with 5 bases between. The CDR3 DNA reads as TGTGCCAGCAGCCAAGAGGCTTATCAGCCCCAGCATTTT. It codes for CASSQEAYQPQHF.

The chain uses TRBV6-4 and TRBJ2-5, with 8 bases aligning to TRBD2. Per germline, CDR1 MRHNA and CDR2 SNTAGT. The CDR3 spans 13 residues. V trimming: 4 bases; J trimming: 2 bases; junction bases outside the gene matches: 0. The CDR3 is CASSASGQETQYF. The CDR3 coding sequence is TGTGCCAGCAGTGCTAGCGGGCAAGAGACCCAGTACTTC.

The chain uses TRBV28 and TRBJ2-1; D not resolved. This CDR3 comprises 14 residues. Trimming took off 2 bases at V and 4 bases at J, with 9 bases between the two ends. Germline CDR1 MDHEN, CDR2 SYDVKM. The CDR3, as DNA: TGTGCCAGCAGTTTACGCCGAACTTACAATGAGCAGTTCTTC. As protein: CASSLRRTYNEQFF.

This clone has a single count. As DNA, the CDR3 is TGTGCCAGCAGTCAACTGCGATCAGGGAACACTGAAGCTTTCTTT. Translated, it gives CASSQLRSGNTEAFF. The chain combines TRBV6-5 with TRBJ1-1; no clear D. The CDR3 loop spans 15 amino acids. In germline, CDR1 is MNHEY, CDR2 SVGAGI. Trimming pared 5 bases from V and 1 base from J, leaving 14 bases between.

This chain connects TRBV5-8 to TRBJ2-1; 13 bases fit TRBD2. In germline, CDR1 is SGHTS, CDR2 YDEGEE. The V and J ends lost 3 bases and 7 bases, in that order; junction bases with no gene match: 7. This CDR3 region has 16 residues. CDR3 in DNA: TGTGCCAGCAGCTCCGGGACTAGCGGGATGTGGAATGAGCAGTTCTTC. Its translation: CASSSGTSGMWNEQFF.

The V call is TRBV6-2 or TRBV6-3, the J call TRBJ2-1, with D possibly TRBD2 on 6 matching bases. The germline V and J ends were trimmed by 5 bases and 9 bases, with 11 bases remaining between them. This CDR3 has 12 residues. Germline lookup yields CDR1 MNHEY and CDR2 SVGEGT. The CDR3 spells CASSRLVGEQFF. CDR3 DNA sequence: TGTGCCAGCAGTCGACTAGTGGGTGAGCAGTTCTTC.

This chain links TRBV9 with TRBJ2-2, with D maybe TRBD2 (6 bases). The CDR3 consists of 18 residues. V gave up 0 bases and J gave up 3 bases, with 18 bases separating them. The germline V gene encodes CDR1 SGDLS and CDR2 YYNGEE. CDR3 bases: TGTGCCAGCAGCGTAGGGCCCCCGTCTAGCGTCTACACCGGGGAGCTGTTTTTT. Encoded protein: CASSVGPPSSVYTGELFF.

CDR3 DNA sequence: TGTGCCACCAGGCGGGAGGGCCGTAGTGAGCAGTTCTTC. This codes for CATRREGRSEQFF. V and J are TRBV24-1 and TRBJ2-1; 9 positions agree with TRBD2. CDR1 KGHDR and CDR2 SFDVKD come from the germline V gene. Trimming at V came to 7 bases and at J to 9 bases, leaving 6 bases not matched to a gene. The CDR3 spans 13 residues.